These 2 T cell receptor beta chains share one sample of origin, sequenced in a study of CD8 T cells in ankylosing spondylitis. TCRdb passed the 5' RACE reads through MiXCR, listing each CDR3 protein once. The data show about 360,000 distinct CDR3 sequences, approximately 22% seen once. The sequencing input was blood, either unsorted or a sorted T cell fraction (not recorded which). These TCRs come from a male donor with ankylosing spondylitis or in good health (not recorded which).

The sample holds a few counts of this clonotype. V usage is TRBV30 and J usage is TRBJ2-5; D might be TRBD2 (5 bases). The V end lost 3 bases, the J end lost 0 bases, and 8 bases lay between the germline ends. Per germline, CDR1 GTSNPN and CDR2 SVGIG (reference sequence). This CDR3 spans 13 amino acids. CDR3 amino acids: CAWSTGNQETQYF. CDR3 bases: TGTGCCTGGAGCACCGGGAACCAAGAGACCCAGTACTTC.

The chain has TRBV14 and TRBJ2-1; D possibly corresponds to TRBD2 (5 bases). The CDR3 consists of 15 residues. CDR1 and CDR2 from the germline V gene are SGHDN and FVKESK. The ends were cut back, 4 bases at V and 0 bases at J, with 10 bases in the middle. The CDR3 is CASSPISGSYNEQFF. The CDR3 DNA follows: TGTGCCAGCAGCCCCATAAGCGGCTCCTACAATGAGCAGTTCTTC.